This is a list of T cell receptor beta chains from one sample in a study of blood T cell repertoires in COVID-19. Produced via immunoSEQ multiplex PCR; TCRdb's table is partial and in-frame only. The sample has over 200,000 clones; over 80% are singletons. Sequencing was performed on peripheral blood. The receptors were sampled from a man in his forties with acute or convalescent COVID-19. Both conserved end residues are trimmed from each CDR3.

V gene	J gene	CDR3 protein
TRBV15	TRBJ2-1	ATSSPTPGTSYNEQF
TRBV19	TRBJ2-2	ASLAGTGNTGELF
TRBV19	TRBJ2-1	ASSVPSGGSYNEQF
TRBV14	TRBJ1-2	ASFSLIVNYGYT
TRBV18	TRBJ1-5	ASSQDQGQPQH
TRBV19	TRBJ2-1	ASTPGGRGVYNEQF
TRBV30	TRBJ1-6	AWRQGIAGSPLH
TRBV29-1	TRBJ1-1	SLGGVNTEAF
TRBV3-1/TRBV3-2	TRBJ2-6	ASSQVREGRGLTGANVLT
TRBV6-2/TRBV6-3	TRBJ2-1	ASSYSVTGGNEQF
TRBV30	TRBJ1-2	AWSVGRAGYT
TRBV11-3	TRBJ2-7	ASSLGGTYEQY
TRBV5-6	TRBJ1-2	ASSFIPAGQMDGYT
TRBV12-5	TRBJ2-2	ASGLDQIQGNTGELF
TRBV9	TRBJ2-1	ASSVGGEGHNEQF
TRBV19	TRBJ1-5	ASSTPGRDNQPQH
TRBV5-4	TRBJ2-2	ASSSGTSGTGELF
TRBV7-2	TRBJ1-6	ASTSDPAGNSPLH
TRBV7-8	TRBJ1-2	ASSENRVLLNGYT
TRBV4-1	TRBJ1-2	ASSQPTRGQGYGYT
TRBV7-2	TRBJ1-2	ASSLVAGFEYGYT
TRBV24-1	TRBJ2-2	ATSGTGTGELF
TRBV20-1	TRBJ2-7	SAQGQTEQY
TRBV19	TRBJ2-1	ASSMQGARSNEQF
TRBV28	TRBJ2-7	ASSRLKGVWEQY
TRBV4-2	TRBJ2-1	ASSQVLSGSTYNEQF
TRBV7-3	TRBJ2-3	ASSLTGLAGGTDTQY
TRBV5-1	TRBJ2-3	ASSRRTTSTDTQY
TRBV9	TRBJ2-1	ASSPGWYNEQF
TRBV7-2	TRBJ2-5	ASSSYGAGGGIRETQY
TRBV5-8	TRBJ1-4	ASRPGQGSNEKLF
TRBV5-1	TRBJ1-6	ASGQGTWGSPLH
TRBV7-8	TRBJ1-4	ASTISPGRGEKLF
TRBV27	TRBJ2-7	ASSWYRGTYEQY
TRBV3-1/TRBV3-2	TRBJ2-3	ASSQALAAGTDTQY
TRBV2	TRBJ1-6	ASRGGTGDIVNSPLH
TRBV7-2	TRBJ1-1	ASSLDPGETTEAF
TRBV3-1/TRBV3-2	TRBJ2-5	ASSQGVRETQY
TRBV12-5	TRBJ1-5	ASGWSVRDDQPQH
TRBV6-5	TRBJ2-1	ASSYNGQYQF